This T cell receptor (beta chain) was sequenced for a study of blood T cell repertoires in COVID-19. In the study overall: Acute-phase and convalescent COVID-19 samples originated in the United States, Italy and Spain.

The authors' processing: Estimates of nucleated cell counts were drawn from the amplification of reference gene primers. Only in-frame clones appear in the TCRdb table, and some are missing; sequencing was by immunoSEQ multiplex PCR. The V and J calls and clone size are taken from that table; D and trimming were inferred from the DNA. The data hold about 190,000 clones, with about 81% observed a single time. CDR1 SGHVS and CDR2 FQNEAQ come from the germline V gene. The CDR3 is 15 residues long. V shed 6 bases and J 7 bases; nucleotides not matched to a gene: 8. The rearrangement links TRBV7-8 to TRBJ1-4; 10 bases fit TRBD1. The source of this sequence is a man aged 30 to 45 with active or convalescent COVID-19. The sequencing sample was made of peripheral blood. The CDR3 sequence is CASSNDRGQGEKLFF. The CDR3 DNA sequence: TGTGCCAGCAGTAATGACAGGGGGCAGGGTGAAAAACTGTTTTTT. Variable domain in full (rest from reference TRBV7-8 and TRBJ1-4): GAGVSQSPRYKVAKRGQDVALRCDPISGHVSLFWYQQALGQGPEFLTYFQNEAQLDKSGLPSDRFFAERPEGSVSTLKIQRTQQEDSAVYLCASSNDRGQGEKLFFGSGTQLSVL.